This T cell receptor (beta chain) was recorded in a study of shared clonotypes between healthy human individuals. V was clipped by 4 bases and J by 3 bases; unmatched bases: 9. This CDR3 is built from 15 residues. Germline CDR1 reads SGHRS; CDR2 reads YFSETQ. Assay execution took place at the deep level. In the original processing: Junction-only sequences produced by ImmunoSEQ had no quality scores, so filtering differed. Here immunoSEQ multiplex PCR was the method, and the copy in TCRdb shows in-frame clones only, minus some. V and J calls and clone size are given by that table; D and trimming were obtained from the DNA. Found here are 2,100,000 or so clones, 95% of them singletons; the top ten hold 0.1% to 0.15%.

This clonotype was obtained from a man between 18 and 35 years old in good health. This chain links TRBV5-1 with TRBJ2-5; TRBD2 matches 7 bases. Input material: naive CD4+ T cells sorted from blood. Sample subset: CD45RA+ positively selected. The CDR3: CASSGSAGVKETQYF. CDR3 in DNA: TGCGCCAGCAGCGGATCGGCGGGAGTAAAAGAGACCCAGTACTTC.